This TCR beta chain was observed in a study of identifying expanded T cells in peripheral blood. Study conclusions and caveats: Differentially abundant clones: 0.95 to 1.5 between replicates, approximately 16 at about two weeks, less than 20 at four. Variance in clone template counts between roughly two-week samples significantly increased with total template count across all healthy donors.

The V gene end was trimmed by 10 bases and the J gene end by 7 bases; junction bases not matched to a gene: 11. Germline values: CDR1 WNHNN, CDR2 SYGVQD (reference sequence). This CDR3 has 14 amino acids. Note on this clone: Its target is not known.

Here immunoSEQ multiplex PCR was the method, and the copy in TCRdb shows in-frame clones only, minus some. In the table there are 90,000 to 120,000 clones, around nine tenths of which are singletons. The chain is built from TRBV10-1 and TRBJ2-1, with 9 bases aligning to TRBD1. Sequencing was performed on blood. The sequence derives from a person aged 18 to 70 in good health. The CDR3 DNA reads as TGCGCCACCTCGCCCGGGACAGGGAAAAATGAGCAGTTCTTC. Translated, it gives CATSPGTGKNEQFF.